Presented here are 32 T cell receptor beta chains from one specimen sequenced in a study of T cell repertoires in cytomegalovirus infection. One entry per CDR3 protein results from TCRdb running MiXCR on the reads. The sample comprises about 570,000 distinct CDR3 sequences, 35% to 50% of which are singletons, and more than 40% rests with the top ten. Their antigens remain unidentified. This specimen was cultured PBMCs, taken from culture after CMV antigen stimulation. The receptor source for this set is a human donor in good health (CMV status not recorded). Some clones in this sample may be carry-over from other donors' samples.

The chain combines TRBV12-3 or TRBV12-4 with TRBJ2-5; 13 nucleotides align to TRBD2. J gave up 4 bases and V 4 bases, and 6 bases lay outside the gene matches. CDR3 length: 16 amino acids. CDR3 in amino acids: CASSWGRLAGGETQYF. The CDR3 bases are TGTGCCAGCAGTTGGGGGAGACTAGCGGGGGGAGAGACCCAGTACTTC.

In this sample, this clonotype turned up many times. This chain links TRBV7-2 with TRBJ2-5; a weak D match, TRBD2 (5 bases). The germline V and J ends were trimmed by 4 bases and 5 bases, with 8 bases remaining between them. The CDR3 consists of 12 residues. Germline V gene sequence: CDR1 SGHTA, CDR2 FQGNSA. The CDR3 spells CASSSQRETQYF. CDR3 DNA sequence: TGTGCCAGCAGCTCCCAGCGGGAGACCCAGTACTTC.

This clonotype has only one observation. V and J are TRBV7-9 and TRBJ1-5; a possible D gene is TRBD1 (6 bases). The germline V gene has CDR1 SEHNR and CDR2 FQNEAQ (reference sequence). V lost 7 bases and J lost 7, with 14 bases in between. This CDR3 is built from 13 residues. CDR3 sequence (DNA): TGTGCCAGCACCGTTGGGGGGCACCAGCCCCAGCATTTT. This gives the protein CASTVGGHQPQHF.

This chain joins TRBV7-9 and TRBJ2-1; D not certain. The CDR3 length is 12 residues. With 4 bases removed from V and 4 bases from J, the gap between germline ends came to 5 bases. Germline loops: CDR1 SEHNR, CDR2 FQNEAQ (reference sequence). The CDR3 DNA follows: TGTGCCAGCAGCTCCTGGTACAATGAGCAGTTCTTC. Its protein product is CASSSWYNEQFF.

A few counts support this clonotype. The V gene is TRBV7-2, the J gene TRBJ2-5, with 7 bases lining up with TRBD1. Germline assignment: CDR1 SGHTA and CDR2 FQGNSA. This CDR3 has 16 residues. The junction had 19 bases not matched to a gene; V was cut back by 5 bases and J by 10 bases. CDR3 sequence reads: CASSPQPGQAGTVQYF. The DNA of the CDR3 is TGTGCCAGCAGCCCCCAGCCCGGACAGGCCGGAACGGTCCAGTACTTC. Drawing the rest from reference TRBV7-2 and TRBJ2-5, the complete variable domain is GAGVSQSPSNKVTEKGKDVELRCDPISGHTALYWYRQSLGQGLEFLIYFQGNSAPDKSGLPSDRFSAERTGGSVSTLTIQRTQQEDSAVYLCASSPQPGQAGTVQYFGPGTRLLVL.

This clonotype was observed many times. The genes are TRBV7-2 and TRBJ1-5; no clear D gene. CDR1 is SGHTA, CDR2 FQGNSA, per germline. This CDR3 is 15 amino acids long. V lost 0 bases, J lost 2 bases, and 8 bases lay in between. The CDR3 nucleotides are TGTGCCAGCAGCTTAGCGGGGATAGGCAATCAGCCCCAGCATTTT. This codes for CASSLAGIGNQPQHF.

This sequence joins TRBV12-3 or TRBV12-4 and TRBJ2-5; D might be TRBD1 (5 bases). There are 12 residues in the CDR3. The germline V and J ends were trimmed by 8 bases and 4 bases, with 11 bases remaining between them. The CDR3 spells CASGWQGETQYF. The CDR3 DNA follows: TGTGCCAGCGGATGGCAGGGAGAGACCCAGTACTTC.

The chain recombines TRBV7-9 with TRBJ2-3; no reliable D call. Trimming removed 1 base from V and 6 bases from J, with 8 bases in between. CDR1 SEHNR and CDR2 FQNEAQ come from the germline V gene (reference sequence). The CDR3 runs 13 residues. The CDR3 DNA follows: TGTGCCAGCAGCTTAGTCGCGGTCGATACGCAGTATTTT. As protein: CASSLVAVDTQYF.

This chain's CDR3 is CASSLGGPSDTQYF. Written as DNA, the CDR3 is TGTGCCAGCAGCTTGGGGGGCCCATCAGATACGCAGTATTTT. V and J are TRBV11-2 and TRBJ2-3; D may correspond to TRBD1 or TRBD2 (6 bases each). CDR1 and CDR2 from the germline V gene are SGHAT and FQNNGV. V lost 3 bases and J lost 4, with 11 bases in between. The CDR3 has 14 amino acids.

This chain uses TRBV6-8 with TRBJ1-5; D may be TRBD1 (5 bases). Trimming left V 5 bases short and J 0 bases short, with 17 bases between. Germline V gene sequence: CDR1 MNHGY, CDR2 SAAAGT. The CDR3 has 17 residues. The CDR3 DNA follows: TGTGCCAGCAGTCCCGGACCGGGACGATATAGCAATCAGCCCCAGCATTTT. Residues: CASSPGPGRYSNQPQHF.

The rearrangement uses TRBV7-9 and TRBJ1-1; no definite D call. Germline values: CDR1 SEHNR, CDR2 FQNEAQ (reference sequence). The length of the CDR3 is 16 residues. With 1 base removed from V and 2 bases from J, the gap between germline ends came to 14 bases. In DNA, the CDR3 is TGTGCCAGCAGCTTAGGGGTGGCGGGGTTAAACACTGAAGCTTTCTTT. Translation: CASSLGVAGLNTEAFF. Full variable domain (outside the CDR3, taken from reference TRBV7-9 and TRBJ1-1): DTGVSQNPRHKITKRGQNVTFRCDPISEHNRLYWYRQTLGQGPEFLTYFQNEAQLEKSRLLSDRFSAERPKGSFSTLEIQRTEQGDSAMYLCASSLGVAGLNTEAFFGQGTRLTVV.

This chain connects TRBV12-3 or TRBV12-4 to TRBJ2-2; 7 bases match TRBD2. The V segment lost 3 bases and the J segment 4 bases; nucleotides outside the gene matches: 2. The CDR3 is made up of 14 amino acids. The CDR3 reads CASSFRTSTGELFF. CDR3 nucleotides: TGTGCCAGCAGTTTTAGGACTAGCACCGGGGAGCTGTTTTTT.

The chain links TRBV5-6 to TRBJ2-1; 9 bases are a match to TRBD2. The CDR3 has 19 amino acids. The V gene's germline CDR1 is SGHDT and CDR2 YYEEEE. The V segment lost 6 bases and the J segment 2 bases; nucleotides outside the gene matches: 18. The CDR3 sequence: CASIRGLAGSTSPYNEQFF. The CDR3 coding sequence is TGTGCCAGCATCCGGGGGCTAGCGGGGTCTACGAGCCCCTACAATGAGCAGTTCTTC.

This chain joins TRBV6-1 and TRBJ2-1; TRBD1 is a possible D gene (6 bases). The V gene's germline CDR1 is MNHNS and CDR2 SASEGT. Trimming took off 5 bases at V and 0 bases at J, with 14 bases between the two ends. This CDR3 is 16 amino acids long. CDR3 nucleotides: TGTGCCAGCAGTTTAACAGCGGACAGCTCCTACAATGAGCAGTTCTTC. Protein product: CASSLTADSSYNEQFF.

This clonotype has just a few counts. The V call is TRBV20-1, the J call TRBJ1-2; D not certain. Trimming removed 3 bases at V and 5 bases at J, with 10 bases between. The CDR3 runs to 12 residues. Germline loops: CDR1 DFQATT, CDR2 SNEGSKA (reference sequence). The CDR3 protein is CSASSGQYGYTF. In nucleotides, the CDR3 is TGCAGTGCTAGTTCGGGCCAATATGGCTACACCTTC.

The chain couples TRBV12-5 to TRBJ2-6, with 12 nucleotides matching TRBD2. This CDR3 has 19 amino acids. V was clipped by 1 base and J by 4 bases; unmatched bases: 8. The germline gives CDR1 LGHNT, CDR2 FRNRAP. CDR3 sequence: CASGLASSGRGTGANVLTF. The CDR3 region has the DNA TGTGCTAGTGGTTTGGCCTCTAGCGGGAGGGGTACAGGGGCCAACGTCCTGACTTTC.

As regards this clonotype: This clone may be a read error of a much larger clone one base away. This chain connects TRBV7-2 to TRBJ2-3; the D gene is possibly TRBD2 (6 bases). Between the trimmed V and J ends, which lost 1 base and 5 bases, there was a span of 16 bases. Per germline, CDR1 SGHTA and CDR2 FQGNSA. CDR3 length: 16 amino acids. CDR3 sequence reads: CASSLVSRGGKDTQYF. CDR3 DNA sequence: TGTGCCAGCAGCTTAGTATCGCGGGGAGGCAAAGATACGCAGTATTTT.

In its sample, this clonotype was seen once. V usage is TRBV15 and J usage is TRBJ2-3; D possibly matches TRBD1 or TRBD2 (6 bases each). CDR1 is LNHNV, CDR2 YYDKDF, per germline (reference sequence). There are 16 residues in the CDR3. Trimming removed 1 base from V and 5 bases from J, with 16 bases in between. CDR3 residues: CATSRVVGGLGDTQYF. DNA of the CDR3: TGTGCCACCAGCAGAGTAGTGGGGGGCCTTGGAGATACGCAGTATTTT. The full variable domain, its missing parts supplied by reference TRBV15 and TRBJ2-3, is DAMVIQNPRYQVTQFGKPVTLSCSQTLNHNVMYWYQQKSSQAPKLLFHYYDKDFNNEADTPDNFQSRRPNTSFCFLDIRSPGLGDTAMYLCATSRVVGGLGDTQYFGPGTRLTVL.

The genes are TRBV6-2 or TRBV6-3 and TRBJ2-7; tentatively, D is TRBD2 (5 bases). The CDR3 contains 13 residues. CDR1 and CDR2 from the germline V gene are MNHEY and SVGEGT. The V end was cut by 4 bases, the J end by 2 bases, with 9 bases between. CDR3 sequence reads: CASSSGNPYEQYF. CDR3 DNA sequence: TGTGCCAGCAGTTCCGGGAACCCCTACGAGCAGTACTTC.

The chain is built from TRBV2 and TRBJ2-1; 12 bases fit TRBD2. CDR3 length equals 14 residues. CDR1 is SNHLY and CDR2 is FYNNEI in the germline V gene. V dropped 11 bases and J dropped 4; count of bases not matched to a gene: 6. CDR3 sequence (DNA): TGTGCCGGTCAGACTAGCGGGAGATACAATGAGCAGTTCTTC. Its translation is CAGQTSGRYNEQFF.

The chain joins TRBV7-2 to TRBJ1-3, with D unresolved. The V end was cut by 6 bases, the J end by 5 bases, with 20 bases between. Germline values: CDR1 SGHTA, CDR2 FQGNSA. CDR3 length: 16 amino acids. In DNA form, the CDR3 reads TGTGCCAGCAGTCTAGAGAGTTTGGGCAGACGAAACACCATATATTTT. This gives the protein CASSLESLGRRNTIYF.

The genes are TRBV2 and TRBJ2-1; 11 bases are a match to TRBD2. CDR1 is SNHLY, CDR2 FYNNEI, per germline. The CDR3 totals 15 residues. Losses at the gene ends were 7 bases for V and 5 bases for J; bases not matched to a gene: 7. CDR3 in amino acids: CASMDVTSGDNEQFF. As DNA, the CDR3 is TGTGCCAGCATGGATGTGACTAGCGGGGACAATGAGCAGTTCTTC.

The chain couples TRBV24-1 to TRBJ2-1, with D unresolved. This CDR3 comprises 19 residues. Trimming stripped 1 base from V and 9 bases from J, with 27 bases between. Germline loops: CDR1 KGHDR, CDR2 SFDVKD. CDR3 DNA sequence: TGTGCCACCAGTGATTTCTTAGGCTCAGTGGCCGCCTCCGGATGTGAGCAGTTCTTC. The encoded protein is CATSDFLGSVAASGCEQFF.

In its sample, this clonotype was seen a few times. This chain joins TRBV27 and TRBJ1-1; no reliable D call. V was cut by 0 bases and J by 7 bases, with 9 bases left in between. The CDR3 contains 13 residues. Per germline, CDR1 MNHEY and CDR2 SMNVEV (reference sequence). The CDR3 loop is CASSLSVQNEAFF. Here the CDR3 DNA reads TGTGCCAGCAGTTTATCGGTACAAAATGAAGCTTTCTTT.

V and J are TRBV7-2 and TRBJ2-1, with D possibly TRBD2 on 6 matching bases. With 1 base removed from V and 8 bases from J, the gap between germline ends came to 12 bases. Germline lookup yields CDR1 SGHTA and CDR2 FQGNSA. This CDR3 comprises 14 residues. The chain's CDR3 is CASSLVSWGDEQFF. The CDR3 coding sequence is TGTGCCAGCAGCTTAGTGTCTTGGGGGGATGAGCAGTTCTTC.

This clonotype has more than one count but fewer than ten. The chain has TRBV6-2 or TRBV6-3 and TRBJ2-1; no clear D. CDR3 length: 16 amino acids. CDR1 and CDR2 (germline): MNHEY, SVGEGT. The ends were cut back, 5 bases at V and 6 bases at J, with 20 bases in the middle. The DNA of the CDR3 is TGTGCCAGCAGTAACCATGGGTCGGCCCAACGCAATGAGCAGTTCTTC. Translation: CASSNHGSAQRNEQFF.

The table lists this clonotype with a few counts. The chain uses TRBV18 and TRBJ2-7, with no clear D. The CDR3 contains 14 residues. Germline V lookup: CDR1 KGHSH, CDR2 LQKENI. The V end lost 3 bases, the J end lost 2 bases, and 11 bases lay between the germline ends. CDR3 bases: TGTGCCAGCTCACCCCCGACCAATACCTACGAGCAGTACTTC. This codes for CASSPPTNTYEQYF.

This chain links TRBV4-2 with TRBJ2-2, with 10 bases that match TRBD2. Losses at the gene ends were 0 bases for V and 7 bases for J; bases not matched to a gene: 8. The CDR3 has 17 residues. Looked up from germline, CDR1 is LGHNA and CDR2 is YNFKEQ. The CDR3 DNA reads TGTGCCAGCAGCCAAGATAGAAGCGGGGGGGCGGACGGGGAGCTGTTTTTT. Encoded protein: CASSQDRSGGADGELFF.

The chain has TRBV11-1 and TRBJ2-7; D is perhaps TRBD2 (6 bases). CDR1 SGHAT and CDR2 FQDESV come from the germline V gene (reference sequence). CDR3 size: 18 residues. Trimming left V 6 bases short and J 3 bases short, with 27 bases between. The CDR3: CASRAGTGQVPWHYEQYF. The CDR3 DNA sequence: TGTGCCAGCAGGGCCGGGACTGGTCAGGTACCCTGGCACTACGAGCAGTACTTC. Filled out from reference TRBV11-1 and TRBJ2-7, the complete variable domain reads EAEVAQSPRYKITEKSQAVAFWCDPISGHATLYWYRQILGQGPELLVQFQDESVVDDSQLPKDRFSAERLKGVDSTLKIQPAELGDSAMYLCASRAGTGQVPWHYEQYFGPGTRLTVT.

This clonotype was counted a few times. The V and J genes are TRBV7-2 and TRBJ1-1; TRBD1 matches at 7 bases. The CDR3 length is 13 residues. The V gene's germline CDR1 is SGHTA and CDR2 FQGNSA. The V gene end was trimmed by 1 base and the J gene end by 8 bases; junction bases not matched to a gene: 4. The CDR3 is CASSLDADREAFF. CDR3 coding DNA: TGTGCCAGCAGCTTAGATGCGGACAGGGAAGCTTTCTTT.

The chain carries TRBV6-1 and TRBJ1-2, with D possibly being TRBD1 (5 bases). In germline, CDR1 is MNHNS, CDR2 SASEGT. The CDR3 loop spans 13 amino acids. V was trimmed by 2 bases and J by 6 bases, leaving 10 bases between them. The CDR3 is CASSEMLGDGYTF. CDR3 bases: TGTGCCAGCAGTGAAATGTTGGGGGATGGCTACACCTTC.

This clonotype was found many times. This chain joins TRBV7-8 and TRBJ1-3; no firm D call. CDR1 is SGHVS and CDR2 is FQNEAQ in the germline V gene. The CDR3 totals 16 residues. Deletions cut 6 bases from V and 0 bases from J, with 15 bases between. The CDR3 spells CASSFNRGSSGNTIYF. CDR3 in DNA: TGTGCCAGCAGTTTCAATCGGGGAAGCTCTGGAAACACCATATATTTT.